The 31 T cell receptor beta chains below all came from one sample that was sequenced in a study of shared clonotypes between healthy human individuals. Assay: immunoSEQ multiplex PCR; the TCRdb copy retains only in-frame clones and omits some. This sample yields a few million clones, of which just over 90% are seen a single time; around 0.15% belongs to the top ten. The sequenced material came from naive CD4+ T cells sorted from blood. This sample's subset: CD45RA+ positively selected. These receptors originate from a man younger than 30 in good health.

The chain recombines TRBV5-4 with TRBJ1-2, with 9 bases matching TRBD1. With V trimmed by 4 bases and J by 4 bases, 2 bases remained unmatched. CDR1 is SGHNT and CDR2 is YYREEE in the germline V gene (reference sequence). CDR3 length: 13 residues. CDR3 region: CASSTTGGYGYTF. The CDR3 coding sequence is TGTGCCAGCAGCACGACAGGGGGCTATGGCTACACCTTC.

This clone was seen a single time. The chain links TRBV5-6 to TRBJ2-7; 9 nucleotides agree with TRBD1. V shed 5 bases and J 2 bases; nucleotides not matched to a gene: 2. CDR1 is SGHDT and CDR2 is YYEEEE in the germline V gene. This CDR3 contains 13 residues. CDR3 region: CASRGTGPYEQYF. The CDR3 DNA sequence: TGTGCCAGCAGGGGGACAGGGCCCTACGAGCAGTACTTC.

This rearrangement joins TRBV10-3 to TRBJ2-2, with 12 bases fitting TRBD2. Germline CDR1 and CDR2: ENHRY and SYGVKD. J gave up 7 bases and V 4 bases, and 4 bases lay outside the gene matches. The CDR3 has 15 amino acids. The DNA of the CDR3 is TGTGCCATCAGTGCGAAGGGACTAGCGGGCGGGGAGCTGTTTTTT. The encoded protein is CAISAKGLAGGELFF.

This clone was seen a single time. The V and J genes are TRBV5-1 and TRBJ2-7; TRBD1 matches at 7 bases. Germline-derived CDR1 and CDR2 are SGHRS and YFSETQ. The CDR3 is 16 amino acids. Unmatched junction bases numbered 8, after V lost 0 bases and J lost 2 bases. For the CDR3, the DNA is TGCGCCAGCAGCTTGGTTGACAGGGCTCGGACCTACGAGCAGTACTTC. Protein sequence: CASSLVDRARTYEQYF.

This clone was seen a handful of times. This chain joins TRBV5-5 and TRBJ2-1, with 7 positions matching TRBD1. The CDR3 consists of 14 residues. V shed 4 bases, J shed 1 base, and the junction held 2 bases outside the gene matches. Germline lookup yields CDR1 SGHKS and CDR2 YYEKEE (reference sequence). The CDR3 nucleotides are TGTGCCAGCAGCATACAGGGGTCCTACAATGAGCAGTTCTTC. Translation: CASSIQGSYNEQFF.

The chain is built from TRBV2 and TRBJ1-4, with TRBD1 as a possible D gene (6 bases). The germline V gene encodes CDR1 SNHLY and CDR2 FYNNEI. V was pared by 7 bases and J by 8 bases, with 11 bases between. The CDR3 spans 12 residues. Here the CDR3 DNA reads TGTGCCAGCAACAGGGAGGCGGAAAAACTGTTTTTT. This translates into CASNREAEKLFF.

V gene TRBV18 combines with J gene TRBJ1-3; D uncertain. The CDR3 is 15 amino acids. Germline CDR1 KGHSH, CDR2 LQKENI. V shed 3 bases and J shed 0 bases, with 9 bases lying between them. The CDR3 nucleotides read TGTGCCAGCTCACCTGACTACATCTCTGGAAACACCATATATTTT. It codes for CASSPDYISGNTIYF.

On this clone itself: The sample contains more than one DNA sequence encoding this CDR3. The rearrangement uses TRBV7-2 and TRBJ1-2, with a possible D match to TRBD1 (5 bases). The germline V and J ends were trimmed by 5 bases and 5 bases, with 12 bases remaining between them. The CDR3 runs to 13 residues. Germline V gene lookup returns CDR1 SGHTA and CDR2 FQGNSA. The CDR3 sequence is CASSPGTGYGYTF. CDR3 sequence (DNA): TGTGCCAGCAGCCCAGGGACCGGGTATGGCTACACCTTC.

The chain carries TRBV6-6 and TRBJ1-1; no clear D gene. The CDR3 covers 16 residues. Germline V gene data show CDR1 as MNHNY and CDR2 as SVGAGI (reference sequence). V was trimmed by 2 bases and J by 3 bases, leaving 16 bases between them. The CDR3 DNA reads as TGTGCCAGCAGTTACGGCAGGCGCTATACCGACACTGAAGCTTTCTTT. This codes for CASSYGRRYTDTEAFF.

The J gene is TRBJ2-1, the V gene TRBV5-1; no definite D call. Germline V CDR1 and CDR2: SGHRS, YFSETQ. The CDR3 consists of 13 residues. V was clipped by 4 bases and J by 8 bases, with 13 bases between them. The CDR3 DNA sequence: TGCGCCAGCAGCCTTGGGTCGGCGCATGAGCAGTTCTTC. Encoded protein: CASSLGSAHEQFF.

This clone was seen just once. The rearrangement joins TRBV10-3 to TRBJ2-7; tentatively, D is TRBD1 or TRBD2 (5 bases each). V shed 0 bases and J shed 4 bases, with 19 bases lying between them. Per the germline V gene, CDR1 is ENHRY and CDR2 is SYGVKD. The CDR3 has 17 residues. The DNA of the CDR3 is TGTGCCATCAGTGAGTCGCAGGGCACCAGGAGGACTTACGAGCAGTACTTC. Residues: CAISESQGTRRTYEQYF.

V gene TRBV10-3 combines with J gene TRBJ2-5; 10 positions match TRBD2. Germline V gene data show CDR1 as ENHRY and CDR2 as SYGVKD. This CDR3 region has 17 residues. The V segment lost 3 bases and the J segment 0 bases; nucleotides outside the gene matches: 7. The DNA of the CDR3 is TGTGCCATCAGTGAAGGGGGAGCGGGGGGGAACCAAGAGACCCAGTACTTC. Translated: CAISEGGAGGNQETQYF.

As DNA, the CDR3 is TGCGCCAGCAGCTTGGAATGGACACCCTACAATGAGCAGTTCTTC. Its translation: CASSLEWTPYNEQFF. The chain joins TRBV5-1 to TRBJ2-1; D might be TRBD1 (5 bases). V was pared by 0 bases and J by 2 bases, with 9 bases between. This CDR3 has 15 residues. CDR1 SGHRS and CDR2 YFSETQ come from the germline V gene.

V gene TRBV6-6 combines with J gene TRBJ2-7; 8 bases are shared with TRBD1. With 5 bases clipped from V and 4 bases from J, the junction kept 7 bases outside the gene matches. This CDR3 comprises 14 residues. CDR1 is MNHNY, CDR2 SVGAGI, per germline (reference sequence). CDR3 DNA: TGTGCCAGCAGTCTCGGGACAGGACCTTACGAGCAGTACTTC. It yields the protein CASSLGTGPYEQYF.

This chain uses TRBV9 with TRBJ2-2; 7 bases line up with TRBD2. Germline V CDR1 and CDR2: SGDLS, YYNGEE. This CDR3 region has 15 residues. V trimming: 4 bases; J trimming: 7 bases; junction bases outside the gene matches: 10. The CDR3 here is CASSPAWGEGGELFF. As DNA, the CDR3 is TGTGCCAGCAGCCCGGCTTGGGGGGAGGGCGGGGAGCTGTTTTTT.

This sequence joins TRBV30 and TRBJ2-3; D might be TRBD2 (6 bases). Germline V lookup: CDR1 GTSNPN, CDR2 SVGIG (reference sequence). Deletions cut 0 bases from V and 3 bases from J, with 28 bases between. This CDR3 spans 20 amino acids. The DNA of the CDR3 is TGTGCCTGGAGTGTCCCCCCCGGTCGGGGGAGGTCGATCCGGACAGATACGCAGTATTTT. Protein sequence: CAWSVPPGRGRSIRTDTQYF.

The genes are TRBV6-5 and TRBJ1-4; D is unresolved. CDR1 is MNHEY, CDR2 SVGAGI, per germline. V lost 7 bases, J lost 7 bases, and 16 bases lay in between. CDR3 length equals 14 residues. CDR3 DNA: TGTGCCAGCACCCAGAGGGCAGGAGGTGAAAAACTGTTTTTT. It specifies CASTQRAGGEKLFF.

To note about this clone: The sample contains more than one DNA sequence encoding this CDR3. This chain's CDR3 is CASSLGLAGGPYEQYF. CDR3 nucleotide sequence: TGCGCCAGCAGCTTGGGACTAGCGGGAGGCCCCTACGAGCAGTACTTC. The chain has TRBV5-1 and TRBJ2-7; 13 nucleotides line up with TRBD2. J gave up 2 bases and V 0 bases, and 2 bases lay outside the gene matches. Per the germline V gene, CDR1 is SGHRS and CDR2 is YFSETQ. The CDR3 runs 16 residues. Full variable domain (remainder filled in from reference TRBV5-1 and TRBJ2-7): KAGVTQTPRYLIKTRGQQVTLSCSPISGHRSVSWYQQTPGQGLQFLFEYFSETQRNKGNFPGRFSGRQFSNSRSEMNVSTLELGDSALYLCASSLGLAGGPYEQYFGPGTRLTVT.

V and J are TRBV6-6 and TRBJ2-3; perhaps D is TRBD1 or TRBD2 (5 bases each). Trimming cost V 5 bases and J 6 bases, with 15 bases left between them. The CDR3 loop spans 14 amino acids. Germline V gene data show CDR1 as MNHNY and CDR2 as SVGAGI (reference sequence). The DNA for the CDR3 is TGTGCCAGCAGTGGGGACCTTGCAGGGGATACGCAGTATTTT. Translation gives CASSGDLAGDTQYF.

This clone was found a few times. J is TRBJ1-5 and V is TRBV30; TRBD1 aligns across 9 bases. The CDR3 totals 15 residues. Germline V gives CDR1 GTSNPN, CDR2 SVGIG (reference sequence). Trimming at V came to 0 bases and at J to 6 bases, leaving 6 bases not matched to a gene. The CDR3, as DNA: TGTGCCTGGAGTGTAGCTACAGGGGGCTTTCAGCCCCAGCATTTT. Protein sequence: CAWSVATGGFQPQHF.

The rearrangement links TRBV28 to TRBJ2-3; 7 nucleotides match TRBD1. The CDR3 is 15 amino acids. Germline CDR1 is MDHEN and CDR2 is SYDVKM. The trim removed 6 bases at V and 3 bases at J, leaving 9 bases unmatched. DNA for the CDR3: TGTGCCAGCAGCTCCCCGCACAGGGGTACAGATACGCAGTATTTT. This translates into CASSSPHRGTDTQYF.

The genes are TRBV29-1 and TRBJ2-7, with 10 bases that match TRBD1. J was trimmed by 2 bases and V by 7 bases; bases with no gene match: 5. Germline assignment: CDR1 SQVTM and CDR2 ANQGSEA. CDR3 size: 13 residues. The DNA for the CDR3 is TGCAGCGCAGGGACAGGGGATCCCTACGAGCAGTACTTC. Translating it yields CSAGTGDPYEQYF.

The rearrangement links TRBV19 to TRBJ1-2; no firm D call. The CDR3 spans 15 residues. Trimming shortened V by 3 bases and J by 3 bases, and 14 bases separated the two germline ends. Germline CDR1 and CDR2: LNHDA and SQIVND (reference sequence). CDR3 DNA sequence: TGTGCCAGTAGTATCAATCTCGGGGTCCACTATGGCTACACCTTC. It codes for CASSINLGVHYGYTF.

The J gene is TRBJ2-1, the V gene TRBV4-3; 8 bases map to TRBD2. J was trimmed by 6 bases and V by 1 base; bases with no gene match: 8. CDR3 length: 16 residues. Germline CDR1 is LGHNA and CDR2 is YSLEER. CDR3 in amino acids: CASSQGRGLVGNEQFF. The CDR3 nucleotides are TGCGCCAGCAGCCAAGGGCGGGGACTAGTTGGCAATGAGCAGTTCTTC.

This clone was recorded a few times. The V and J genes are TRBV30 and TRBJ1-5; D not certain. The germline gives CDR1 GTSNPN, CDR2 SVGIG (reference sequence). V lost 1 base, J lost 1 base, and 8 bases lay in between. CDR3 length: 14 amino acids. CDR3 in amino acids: CAWSGVWSNQPQHF. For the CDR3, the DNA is TGTGCCTGGAGTGGAGTTTGGAGCAATCAGCCCCAGCATTTT.

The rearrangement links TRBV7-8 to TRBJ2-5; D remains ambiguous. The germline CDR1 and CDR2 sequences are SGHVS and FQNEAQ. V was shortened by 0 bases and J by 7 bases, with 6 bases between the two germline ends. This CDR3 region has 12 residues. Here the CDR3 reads CASSLAVGTQYF. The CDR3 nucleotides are TGTGCCAGCAGCTTAGCTGTGGGGACCCAGTACTTC.

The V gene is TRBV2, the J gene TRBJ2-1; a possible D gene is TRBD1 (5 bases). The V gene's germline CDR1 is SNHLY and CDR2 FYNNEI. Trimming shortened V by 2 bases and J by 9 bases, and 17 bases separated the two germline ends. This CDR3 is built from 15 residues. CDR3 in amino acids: CASSENAGLTFEQFF. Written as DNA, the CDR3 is TGTGCCAGCAGTGAAAACGCAGGGTTAACGTTTGAGCAGTTCTTC.

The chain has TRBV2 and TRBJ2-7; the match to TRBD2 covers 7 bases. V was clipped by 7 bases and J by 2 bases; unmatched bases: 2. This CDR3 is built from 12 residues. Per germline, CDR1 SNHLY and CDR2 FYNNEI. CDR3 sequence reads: CASIGGAYEQYF. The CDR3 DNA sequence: TGTGCCAGCATTGGGGGGGCCTACGAGCAGTACTTC.

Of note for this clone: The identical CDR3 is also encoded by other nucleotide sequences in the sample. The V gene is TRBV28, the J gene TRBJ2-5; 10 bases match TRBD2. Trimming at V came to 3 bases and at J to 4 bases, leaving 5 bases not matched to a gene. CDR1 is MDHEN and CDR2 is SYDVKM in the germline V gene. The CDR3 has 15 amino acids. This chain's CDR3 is CASSFRLAGVETQYF. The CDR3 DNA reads TGTGCCAGCAGTTTTCGCCTAGCGGGGGTAGAGACCCAGTACTTC.

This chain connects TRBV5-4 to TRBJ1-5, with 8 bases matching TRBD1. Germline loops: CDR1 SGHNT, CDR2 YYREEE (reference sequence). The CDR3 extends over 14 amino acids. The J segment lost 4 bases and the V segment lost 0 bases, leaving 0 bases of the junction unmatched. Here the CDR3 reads CASSLDRGNQPQHF. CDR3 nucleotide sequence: TGTGCCAGCAGCTTGGACAGGGGGAATCAGCCCCAGCATTTT.

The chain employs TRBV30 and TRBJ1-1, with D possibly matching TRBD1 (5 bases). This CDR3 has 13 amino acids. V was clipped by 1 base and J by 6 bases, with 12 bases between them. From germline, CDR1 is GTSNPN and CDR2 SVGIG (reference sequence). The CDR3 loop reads CAWSAGRASEAFF. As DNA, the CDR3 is TGTGCCTGGAGTGCCGGCAGGGCCTCTGAAGCTTTCTTT.